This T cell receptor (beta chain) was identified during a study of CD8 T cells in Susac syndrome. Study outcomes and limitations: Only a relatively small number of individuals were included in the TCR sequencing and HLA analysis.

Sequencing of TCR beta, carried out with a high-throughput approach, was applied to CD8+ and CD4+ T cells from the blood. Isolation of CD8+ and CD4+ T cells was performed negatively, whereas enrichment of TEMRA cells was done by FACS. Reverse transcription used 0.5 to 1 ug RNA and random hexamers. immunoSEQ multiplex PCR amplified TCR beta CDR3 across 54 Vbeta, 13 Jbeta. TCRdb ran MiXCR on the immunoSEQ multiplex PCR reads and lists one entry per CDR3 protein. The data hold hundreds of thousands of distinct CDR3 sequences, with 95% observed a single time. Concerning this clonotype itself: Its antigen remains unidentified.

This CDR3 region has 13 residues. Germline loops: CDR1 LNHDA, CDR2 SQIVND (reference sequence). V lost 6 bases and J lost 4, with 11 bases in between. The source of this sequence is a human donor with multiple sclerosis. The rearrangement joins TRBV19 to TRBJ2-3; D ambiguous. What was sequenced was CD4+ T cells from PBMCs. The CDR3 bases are TGTGCCAGTAGCGGAGTTCCATCAGATACGCAGTATTTT. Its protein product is CASSGVPSDTQYF.